A selection of T cell receptor beta chains follows, all from one sample in a study of shared clonotypes between healthy human individuals. Sequencing used immunoSEQ multiplex PCR; TCRdb keeps in-frame clones, though not all of them. Of more than 2 million clones in the sample, 85% to 95% were seen once. The material sequenced was naive CD8+ T cells sorted from blood. The receptors stem from a man between 18 and 35 years old in good health. Both conserved end residues are trimmed from each CDR3.

J,V,length,CDR3
TRBJ2-7,TRBV25-1,12,ASRPRDRGYEQY
TRBJ2-6,TRBV19,10,ASSSGANVLT
TRBJ2-3,TRBV9,11,ASSVEGGDTQY
TRBJ2-2,TRBV27,12,ASSVGLGVGELF
TRBJ2-5,TRBV5-1,13,ASSLVPQGGETQY
TRBJ2-1,TRBV7-9,10,ASSFSGDEQF
TRBJ1-1,TRBV10-2,13,ASSELTGGSTEAF
TRBJ2-1,TRBV4-1,13,ASSQGRASYNEQF
TRBJ1-4,TRBV5-4,11,ASSLWGDEKLF
TRBJ1-1,TRBV4-1,13,ASSHPDRLNTEAF
TRBJ2-7,TRBV13,10,ASSPGAYEQY
TRBJ1-1,TRBV5-1,13,ASSRTGQMNTEAF
TRBJ2-7,TRBV4-2,8,ASSHHEQY
TRBJ2-3,TRBV19,14,ASSTGLAGVADTQY
TRBJ1-2,TRBV2,14,ASSEWISGGGYGYT
TRBJ2-7,TRBV7-8,15,ASSLSRPSASSYEQY
TRBJ2-1,TRBV6-4,14,ASSDSASDPYNEQF
TRBJ2-1,TRBV30,12,AWSAGTSYNEQF
TRBJ1-2,TRBV2,11,ASSNRVAYGYT
TRBJ1-2,TRBV28,13,ASSTYDTSNYGYT
TRBJ2-7,TRBV13,12,ASSLRDRGYEQY
TRBJ1-1,TRBV9,11,ASSPLGGSEAF
TRBJ2-5,TRBV30,11,AWSLGKKETQY